A single sample gave rise to the 23 T cell receptor beta chains below, sequenced in a study of OX40 agonist ivuxolimab in advanced cancers. Some clones are missing from TCRdb's copy, which holds only in-frame ones; the method was immunoSEQ multiplex PCR. The table includes roughly 80,000 clones, around 87% detected once. Sequences were derived from CD4+ or CD8+ T cells sorted from blood, sampled in a trial of the OX40 agonist ivuxolimab. The receptor source for this set is an adult with an advanced solid tumor such as melanoma, head and neck, liver or kidney cancer.

The rearrangement joins TRBV2 to TRBJ2-7; TRBD2 matches 13 bases. The V gene's germline CDR1 is SNHLY and CDR2 FYNNEI. CDR3 length: 16 residues. Unmatched junction bases numbered 13, after V lost 7 bases and J lost 7 bases. The CDR3 protein is CASKGRLAGGFGEQYF. CDR3 nucleotide sequence: TGTGCCAGCAAAGGCCGACTAGCGGGAGGATTCGGGGAGCAGTACTTC.

The chain uses TRBV5-4 and TRBJ2-5; 7 bases line up with TRBD1. The germline gives CDR1 SGHNT, CDR2 YYREEE (reference sequence). Trimming took 3 bases from V and 2 from J; bases not matched to a gene: 4. This CDR3 comprises 14 residues. In DNA form, the CDR3 reads TGTGCCAGCAGCTCCCCGGGACAGCAAGAGACCCAGTACTTC. This codes for CASSSPGQQETQYF.

V and J are TRBV7-2 and TRBJ2-3, with 8 bases fitting TRBD2. This CDR3 has 16 amino acids. Germline-derived CDR1 and CDR2 are SGHTA and FQGNSA. Trimming removed 4 bases from V and 1 base from J; junction bases left unmatched: 7. The CDR3 DNA is TGTGCCAGCAGCTCCAAGCGGGGGTTTGGCACAGATACGCAGTATTTT. It encodes CASSSKRGFGTDTQYF.

This chain joins TRBV6-5 and TRBJ2-7, with 11 bases matching TRBD2. Germline lookup yields CDR1 MNHEY and CDR2 SVGAGI. Losses at the gene ends were 6 bases for V and 4 bases for J; bases not matched to a gene: 5. The CDR3 is made up of 14 amino acids. As DNA, the CDR3 is TGTGCCAGCAGCACTAGCGGGGGTCGGTACGAGCAGTACTTC. It translates to CASSTSGGRYEQYF.

This chain links TRBV28 with TRBJ1-5; 7 nucleotides agree with TRBD1. Germline CDR1 and CDR2: MDHEN and SYDVKM. The V and J ends lost 6 bases and 2 bases, in that order; junction bases with no gene match: 7. The CDR3 extends over 15 amino acids. The chain's CDR3 is CASSRRGGGNQPQHF. CDR3 DNA sequence: TGTGCCAGCAGCCGACGAGGGGGCGGCAATCAGCCCCAGCATTTT.

J is TRBJ1-1 and V is TRBV4-1; 8 bases are a match to TRBD1. CDR1 MGHRA and CDR2 YSYEKL come from the germline V gene. The CDR3 loop spans 14 amino acids. V shed 4 bases, J shed 1 base, and the junction held 2 bases outside the gene matches. CDR3 DNA: TGCGCCAGCAGCCGGGGACAGGCGAACACTGAAGCTTTCTTT. Amino acids: CASSRGQANTEAFF.

This chain links TRBV11-2 with TRBJ2-7; 11 bases match TRBD1. This CDR3 comprises 15 residues. Germline V gene data show CDR1 as SGHAT and CDR2 as FQNNGV. Unmatched junction bases numbered 4, after V lost 0 bases and J lost 6 bases. CDR3 loop: CASSLERTGGFEQYF. For the CDR3, the DNA is TGTGCCAGCAGCTTAGAACGGACAGGGGGCTTCGAGCAGTACTTC.

The chain links TRBV19 to TRBJ1-2; D is ambiguous. Per germline, CDR1 LNHDA and CDR2 SQIVND (reference sequence). V gave up 4 bases and J gave up 3 bases, with 12 bases separating them. This CDR3 contains 14 residues. In DNA, the CDR3 is TGTGCCAGTAGTAGCAGAGGCGGACACTATGGCTACACCTTC. This sequence encodes CASSSRGGHYGYTF. The variable domain in full, completed from reference TRBV19 and TRBJ1-2, reads DGGITQSPKYLFRKEGQNVTLSCEQNLNHDAMYWYRQDPGQGLRLIYYSQIVNDFQKGDIAEGYSVSREKKESFPLTVTSAQKNPTAFYLCASSSRGGHYGYTFGSGTRLTVV.

In nucleotides, the CDR3 is TGCGCCAGCAGCTCCCGGGACCCGTCGTCCTATGGCTACACCTTC. Amino acids: CASSSRDPSSYGYTF. J is TRBJ1-2 and V is TRBV5-1, with a possible D match to TRBD1 (5 bases). The CDR3 sequence is 15 residues long. Between the trimmed V and J ends, which lost 3 bases and 4 bases, there was a span of 16 bases. From germline, CDR1 is SGHRS and CDR2 YFSETQ. The whole variable domain, remainder taken from reference TRBV5-1 and TRBJ1-2, is KAGVTQTPRYLIKTRGQQVTLSCSPISGHRSVSWYQQTPGQGLQFLFEYFSETQRNKGNFPGRFSGRQFSNSRSEMNVSTLELGDSALYLCASSSRDPSSYGYTFGSGTRLTVV.

The rearrangement joins TRBV5-8 to TRBJ1-2; TRBD1 is a possible D gene (5 bases). Trimming left V 6 bases short and J 6 bases short, with 30 bases between. CDR1 and CDR2 (germline): SGHTS, YDEGEE. This CDR3 spans 18 amino acids. The CDR3 region is CASITDPGPALRRDGYTF. In nucleotides, the CDR3 is TGTGCCAGCATCACAGACCCGGGACCGGCATTAAGGAGGGATGGCTACACCTTC.

This chain links TRBV18 with TRBJ1-1, with D possibly being TRBD1 (5 bases). Germline CDR1 reads KGHSH; CDR2 reads LQKENI. This CDR3 contains 17 residues. Trimming took 6 bases from V and 3 from J, leaving 23 bases between them. DNA of the CDR3: TGTGCCAGCTCGCTAGTCCGGGGGAGTGGCATGGACACTGAAGCTTTCTTT. Protein sequence: CASSLVRGSGMDTEAFF.

The chain joins TRBV27 to TRBJ2-6; no clear D gene. V dropped 3 bases and J dropped 0 bases, with 0 bases sitting between them. This CDR3 spans 13 amino acids. Per the germline V gene, CDR1 is MNHEY and CDR2 is SMNVEV (reference sequence). The CDR3 coding sequence is TGTGCCAGCAGTTTCTCTGGGGCCAACGTCCTGACTTTC. Its translation is CASSFSGANVLTF.

Details on this clone: At one boundary the junction diverges from the germline segment, which might be a read error. The gene calls are TRBV7-2 and TRBJ1-1; perhaps TRBD1 as D (5 bases). The CDR3 totals 11 residues. CDR1 and CDR2 (germline): SGHTA, FQGNSA. CDR3 in amino acids: CASSSTGMPAF. Written as DNA, the CDR3 is TGTGCCAGCAGCTCTACAGGAATGCCGGCCTTT. The entire variable domain, with the rest obtained from reference TRBV7-2 and TRBJ1-1, is as follows: GAGVSQSPSNKVTEKGKDVELRCDPISGHTALYWYRQSLGQGLEFLIYFQGNSAPDKSGLPSDRFSAERTGGSVSTLTIQRTQQEDSAVYLCASSSTGMPAFGQGTRLTVV.

The chain recombines TRBV9 with TRBJ1-3; D perhaps matches TRBD1 (5 bases). In germline, CDR1 is SGDLS, CDR2 YYNGEE. This CDR3 region has 15 residues. The V and J ends lost 3 bases and 1 base respectively, with 11 bases between them. CDR3 sequence: CASSGLTASGNTIYF. CDR3 DNA: TGTGCCAGCAGCGGCTTGACAGCTTCTGGAAACACCATATATTTT.

The genes are TRBV28 and TRBJ1-2; TRBD1 matches 8 bases. The CDR3 is 15 residues long. Germline CDR1 is MDHEN and CDR2 is SYDVKM. V trimming: 7 bases; J trimming: 2 bases; junction bases outside the gene matches: 9. CDR3 protein: CASTFPDRANYGYTF. The CDR3 DNA follows: TGTGCCAGCACCTTTCCGGACAGGGCAAACTATGGCTACACCTTC.

Regarding this clone: In the same sample, other DNA sequences code for this CDR3. The chain joins TRBV28 to TRBJ2-7; no clear D gene. CDR1 MDHEN and CDR2 SYDVKM come from the germline V gene. This CDR3 contains 12 residues. V was shortened by 1 base and J by 7 bases, with 8 bases between the two germline ends. The chain's CDR3 is CASSLSLGEQYF. The DNA of the CDR3 is TGTGCCAGCAGTTTATCCTTGGGGGAGCAGTACTTC.

The CDR3 protein is CASSTGVRSTDTQYF. Here the CDR3 DNA reads TGTGCCAGCAGTACCGGGGTCCGGAGCACAGATACGCAGTATTTT. This chain links TRBV27 with TRBJ2-3, with D perhaps TRBD2 (5 bases). The CDR3 has 15 residues. Germline V gene data show CDR1 as MNHEY and CDR2 as SMNVEV (reference sequence). The germline V and J ends were trimmed by 5 bases and 0 bases, with 12 bases remaining between them.

The V call is TRBV27, the J call TRBJ2-1; tentatively, D is TRBD1 (5 bases). This CDR3 is 14 amino acids long. Germline CDR1 and CDR2: MNHEY and SMNVEV (reference sequence). Trimming took 5 bases from V and 3 from J, leaving 11 bases between them. CDR3 nucleotide sequence: TGTGCCAGCAGTACCCCTCAGGGCTACAATGAGCAGTTCTTC. Its translation is CASSTPQGYNEQFF.

V usage is TRBV15 and J usage is TRBJ2-7; tentatively, D is TRBD1 or TRBD2 (5 bases each). V gave up 3 bases and J gave up 3 bases, with 15 bases separating them. This CDR3 contains 15 residues. CDR1 is LNHNV and CDR2 is YYDKDF in the germline V gene (reference sequence). Here the CDR3 reads CATSRQGPKIYEQYF. CDR3 sequence (DNA): TGTGCCACCAGCAGGCAGGGACCGAAGATCTACGAGCAGTACTTC.

V gene TRBV10-1 combines with J gene TRBJ2-7, with a tentative D call TRBD1 (6 bases). Germline V CDR1 and CDR2: WNHNN, SYGVQD (reference sequence). CDR3 length equals 12 residues. The ends were cut back, 5 bases at V and 6 bases at J, with 11 bases in the middle. The CDR3 DNA sequence: TGCGCCAGCAGTAAGGGACACCTCGAGCAGTACTTC. This encodes CASSKGHLEQYF.

J is TRBJ1-3 and V is TRBV7-2; D may be TRBD1 (5 bases). V was pared by 1 base and J by 2 bases, with 9 bases between. Germline loops: CDR1 SGHTA, CDR2 FQGNSA. The CDR3 extends over 15 amino acids. The CDR3 DNA follows: TGTGCCAGCAGCTTAGGGGGCGGGGCTGGAAACACCATATATTTT. It codes for CASSLGGGAGNTIYF.

The chain recombines TRBV7-3 with TRBJ2-1, with 10 bases identical to TRBD2. The CDR3 extends over 16 amino acids. The germline CDR1 and CDR2 sequences are SGHTA and FQGTGA. The trim removed 5 bases at V and 3 bases at J, leaving 7 bases unmatched. CDR3 residues: CASSPRASGSYNEQFF. DNA of the CDR3: TGTGCCAGCAGCCCTAGGGCTAGCGGGAGCTACAATGAGCAGTTCTTC.

About this clone: Germline is not matched at one junction end, which may reflect a read error. This chain's CDR3 is CASSLDRDTEAFF. The CDR3 DNA reads TGTGCCAGCAGTTTGGACAGGGACACTGAAGCTTTCTTT. This chain uses TRBV5-5 with TRBJ1-1; 8 bases are a match to TRBD1. The CDR3 extends over 13 amino acids. Germline CDR1 reads SGHKS; CDR2 reads YYEKEE (reference sequence).